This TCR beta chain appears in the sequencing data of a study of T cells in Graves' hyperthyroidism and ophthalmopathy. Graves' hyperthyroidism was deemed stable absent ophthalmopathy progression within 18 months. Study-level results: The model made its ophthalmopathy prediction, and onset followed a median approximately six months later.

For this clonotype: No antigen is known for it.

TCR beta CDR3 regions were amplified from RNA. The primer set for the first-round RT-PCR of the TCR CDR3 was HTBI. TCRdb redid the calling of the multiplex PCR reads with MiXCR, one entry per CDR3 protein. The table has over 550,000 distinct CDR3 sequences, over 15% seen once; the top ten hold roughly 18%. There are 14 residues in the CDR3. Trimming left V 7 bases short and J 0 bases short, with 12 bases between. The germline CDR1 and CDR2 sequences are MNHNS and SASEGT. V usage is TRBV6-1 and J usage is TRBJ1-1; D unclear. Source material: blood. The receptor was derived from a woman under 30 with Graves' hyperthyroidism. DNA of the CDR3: TGTGCCAGCATGGAGGTAGGCATGAACACTGAAGCTTTCTTT. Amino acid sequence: CASMEVGMNTEAFF.